The present T cell receptor beta chain was sequenced within a study of blood T cell repertoires in COVID-19. In the study overall: The origin of the acute and convalescent COVID-19 samples was the United States, Italy and Spain. In each case, the material was cDNA or gDNA derived from T cells, B-cell-depleted T cells, or PBMCs.

The CDR3 is 14 amino acids. CDR1 is ENHRY and CDR2 is SYGVKD in the germline V gene. V lost 5 bases and J lost 7; bases outside the gene matches: 10. Original methodology: From reference gene primer amplification, estimates of nucleated cell counts were derived. The table came from immunoSEQ multiplex PCR; TCRdb's copy has only in-frame clones and leaves some out. D and trimming come from the DNA, and the V and J calls and clone size come from that table. The sample lists 55,000 to 80,000 clones, 75% to 90% occurring once. Sequencing was done on a sample of peripheral blood. The chain has TRBV10-3 and TRBJ2-7; 8 nucleotides match TRBD2. The origin of this receptor is a man aged 45-65 years with acute or convalescent COVID-19. The CDR3: CAISSREGEGEQYV. In DNA form, the CDR3 reads TGTGCCATCAGTTCCCGGGAGGGTGAGGGGGAGCAGTACGTC.